This entry concerns a single TCR beta chain. The data are from a study of blood T cell repertoires in COVID-19. Overall study: Samples representing acute and convalescent COVID-19 were sourced from the United States, Italy and Spain. T cells, B-cell-depleted T cells, or PBMCs supplied cDNA or gDNA.

In the original processing: How many nucleated cells were present was estimated from reference gene primer amplification. Profiled with immunoSEQ multiplex PCR; TCRdb holds only in-frame clones, not every one. That table is the source of V, J and clone size, and D and trimming were worked out from the DNA. The sample holds 390,000 or so clones, 86% seen once. From germline, CDR1 is WNHNN and CDR2 SYGVQD (reference sequence). The germline V and J ends were trimmed by 5 bases and 4 bases, with 12 bases remaining between them. The CDR3 has 14 amino acids. The sample taken for sequencing was peripheral blood. This chain joins TRBV10-1 and TRBJ1-5; perhaps TRBD1 as D (5 bases). This receptor was identified in a woman aged 25 to 39 with active or convalescent COVID-19. CDR3 sequence: CASSHRGGNQPQHF. The CDR3 nucleotides are TGCGCCAGCAGTCATAGGGGAGGGAATCAGCCCCAGCATTTT.